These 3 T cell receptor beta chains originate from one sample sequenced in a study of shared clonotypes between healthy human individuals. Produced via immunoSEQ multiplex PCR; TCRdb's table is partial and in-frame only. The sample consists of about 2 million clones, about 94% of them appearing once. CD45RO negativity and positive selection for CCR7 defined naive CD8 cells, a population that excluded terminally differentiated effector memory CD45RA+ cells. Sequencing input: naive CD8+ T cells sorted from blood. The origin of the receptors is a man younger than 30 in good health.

The CDR3 coding sequence is TGTGCCAGCAGCTCGTCCCCAGGGATGGGAACCACTGAAGCTTTCTTT. Residues: CASSSSPGMGTTEAFF. J is TRBJ1-1 and V is TRBV7-9, with TRBD1 as a possible D gene (5 bases). The CDR3 spans 16 residues. Germline assignment: CDR1 SEHNR and CDR2 FQNEAQ (reference sequence). Trimming shortened V by 4 bases and J by 4 bases, and 19 bases separated the two germline ends.

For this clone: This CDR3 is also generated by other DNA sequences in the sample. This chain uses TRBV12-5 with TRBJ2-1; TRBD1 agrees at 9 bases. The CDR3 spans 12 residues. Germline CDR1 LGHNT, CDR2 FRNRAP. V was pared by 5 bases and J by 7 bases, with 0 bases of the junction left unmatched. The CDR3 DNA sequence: TGTGCTAGTGGTGGACAGGGGAATGAGCAGTTCTTC. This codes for CASGGQGNEQFF.

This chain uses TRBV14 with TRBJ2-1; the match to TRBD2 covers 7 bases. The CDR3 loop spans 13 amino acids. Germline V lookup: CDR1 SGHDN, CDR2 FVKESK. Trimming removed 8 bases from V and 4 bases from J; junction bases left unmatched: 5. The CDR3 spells CASQREFYNEQFF. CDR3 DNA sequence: TGTGCCAGCCAGCGGGAATTTTACAATGAGCAGTTCTTC. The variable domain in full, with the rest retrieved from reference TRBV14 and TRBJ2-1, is EAGVTQFPSHSVIEKGQTVTLRCDPISGHDNLYWYRRVMGKEIKFLLHFVKESKQDESGMPNNRFLAERTGGTYSTLKVQPAELEDSGVYFCASQREFYNEQFFGPGTRLTVL.